One sample yielded the 30 T cell receptor beta chains listed below, sequenced in a study of shared clonotypes between healthy human individuals (TCRdb year 2020). CD8 naive samples consisted of CD45RO-negative cells that were positively selected for CCR7, yielding a CD45RA+CCR7+ population without TemRA cells. Receptors were amplified or captured by the immunoSEQ multiplex PCR assay. In TCRdb, the immuneACCESS table is reduced to in-frame sequences with V and J assigned. These tables do not hold every clone; where another copy was compared, an unresolved V gene accounts for under half, and the others remain unexplained. This sample is represented by 1.5 million to 2.5 million clones; approximately 94% of them were singletons. The leading ten clones occupy around 1.2% of the sample. Sequencing was performed on naive CD8+ T cells sorted from blood. The sample's cell subset or site, from its label and the paper: CD45RA+CCR7+. The receptors were gathered from a man younger than 30 in good health.

The rearrangement uses TRBV7-9 and TRBJ2-1; tentative D call: TRBD2 (6 bases). CDR3 length: 16 amino acids. Per the germline V gene, CDR1 is SEHNR and CDR2 is FQNEAQ (reference sequence). V dropped 4 bases and J dropped 0 bases, with 13 bases sitting between them. For the CDR3, the DNA is TGTGCCAGCAGCTCCCCACTAGCAAGCTCCTACAATGAGCAGTTCTTC. Encoded protein: CASSSPLASSYNEQFF. The whole variable domain, filled in from reference TRBV7-9 and TRBJ2-1, reads DTGVSQNPRHKITKRGQNVTFRCDPISEHNRLYWYRQTLGQGPEFLTYFQNEAQLEKSRLLSDRFSAERPKGSFSTLEIQRTEQGDSAMYLCASSSPLASSYNEQFFGPGTRLTVL.

The rearrangement joins TRBV5-4 to TRBJ2-7, with TRBD2 identical over 12 bases. Germline CDR1 and CDR2: SGHNT and YYREEE (reference sequence). The CDR3 has 17 amino acids. V shed 4 bases and J 5 bases; nucleotides not matched to a gene: 13. CDR3 DNA: TGTGCCAGCAGCGCGACTAGCGGGGGACTCCTCCGGGACGAGCAGTACTTC. As protein: CASSATSGGLLRDEQYF.

The chain couples TRBV28 to TRBJ2-7; possible D gene TRBD2, 5 bases. This CDR3 is built from 14 residues. The V end lost 7 bases, the J end lost 3 bases, and 16 bases lay between the germline ends. Germline CDR1 MDHEN, CDR2 SYDVKM. The CDR3 loop reads CASTLRTVLYEQYF. CDR3 nucleotide sequence: TGTGCCAGCACTCTACGGACTGTTCTCTACGAGCAGTACTTC.

V usage is TRBV7-9 and J usage is TRBJ2-2; 7 nucleotides align to TRBD2. CDR3 length: 15 residues. V lost 5 bases to trimming and J lost 3 bases; unmatched junction nucleotides: 6. Germline loops: CDR1 SEHNR, CDR2 FQNEAQ (reference sequence). For the CDR3, the DNA is TGTGCCAGCAGCCACCTAGCGGACTACACCGGGGAGCTGTTTTTT. This encodes CASSHLADYTGELFF.

CDR3 coding DNA: TGTGCCAGCAGCTCCGAGGGGTATAGCAATCAGCCCCAGCATTTT. It codes for CASSSEGYSNQPQHF. The rearrangement joins TRBV11-2 to TRBJ1-5, with D perhaps matching TRBD1 (5 bases). V dropped 4 bases and J dropped 0 bases, with 10 bases sitting between them. Germline CDR1 and CDR2: SGHAT and FQNNGV. The CDR3 is 15 amino acids.

This chain uses TRBV28 with TRBJ2-7; the match to TRBD1 covers 8 bases. This CDR3 is 15 amino acids long. CDR1 and CDR2 (germline): MDHEN, SYDVKM. After removal of 2 bases from V and 6 bases from J, the junction contained 9 bases not matched to a gene. CDR3 DNA: TGTGCCAGCAGTTTAGCTGGACAGGGAGTACCCGAGCAGTACTTC. Its translation is CASSLAGQGVPEQYF.

V is TRBV6-6 and J is TRBJ2-5; no definite D call. Per germline, CDR1 MNHNY and CDR2 SVGAGI (reference sequence). This CDR3 comprises 12 residues. The V end lost 2 bases, the J end lost 5 bases, and 6 bases lay between the germline ends. The CDR3 here is CASSYGPETQYF. The CDR3, as DNA: TGTGCCAGCAGTTACGGTCCCGAGACCCAGTACTTC.

The V and J genes are TRBV12-2 and TRBJ2-3; TRBD2 is taken as the D call from the table, unchecked against the DNA. TRBV12-2 is shown as a pseudogene. This CDR3 comprises 15 residues. The CDR3 bases are TGTGCAAGTCGCTCCGTGGGGGGGGATCCAGATACGCAGTATTTT. It encodes CASRSVGGDPDTQYF.

This chain links TRBV25-1 with TRBJ2-7; D unclear. Trimming cost V 3 bases and J 3 bases, with 9 bases left between them. The CDR3 is 13 residues long. CDR1 is MGHDK and CDR2 is SYGVNS in the germline V gene. CDR3 DNA: TGTGCCAGCAGTGACGAACTATTCTACGAGCAGTACTTC. It encodes CASSDELFYEQYF.

The chain's CDR3 is CASSPDSTIQYF. Here the CDR3 DNA reads TGTGCCAGCAGCCCGGACTCAACCATTCAGTACTTC. V is TRBV14 and J is TRBJ2-4, with a tentative D call TRBD2 (5 bases). V was trimmed by 4 bases and J by 9 bases, leaving 10 bases between them. The CDR3 covers 12 residues. Per germline, CDR1 SGHDN and CDR2 FVKESK.

The chain links TRBV29-1 to TRBJ2-7; D gene ambiguous. The germline V gene encodes CDR1 SQVTM and CDR2 ANQGSEA. V was clipped by 5 bases and J by 0 bases, with 8 bases between them. The CDR3 is 12 amino acids. CDR3 residues: CSVWTGSYEQYF. The CDR3 bases are TGCAGCGTTTGGACGGGCTCCTACGAGCAGTACTTC.

The rearrangement links TRBV6-5 to TRBJ1-5, with 9 bases identical to TRBD1. The CDR3 is 15 residues long. Trimming took 8 bases from V and 0 from J; bases not matched to a gene: 5. CDR1 MNHEY and CDR2 SVGAGI come from the germline V gene. The chain's CDR3 is CASRDRDGSNQPQHF. The CDR3, as DNA: TGTGCCAGCCGGGACAGGGATGGTAGCAATCAGCCCCAGCATTTT.

This chain joins TRBV30 and TRBJ2-7; D unclear. There are 13 residues in the CDR3. The germline CDR1 and CDR2 sequences are GTSNPN and SVGIG (reference sequence). The V and J ends lost 1 base and 3 bases respectively, with 10 bases between them. DNA of the CDR3: TGTGCCTGGAGTGAAGGTAGCCTCTACGAGCAGTACTTC. The encoded protein is CAWSEGSLYEQYF. The full variable domain, its missing parts supplied by reference TRBV30 and TRBJ2-7, is SQTIHQWPATLVQPVGSPLSLECTVEGTSNPNLYWYRQAAGRGLQLLFYSVGIGQISSEVPQNLSASRPQDRQFILSSKKLLLSDSGFYLCAWSEGSLYEQYFGPGTRLTVT.

The chain joins TRBV19 to TRBJ2-7; 7 bases fit TRBD1. The CDR3 contains 13 residues. Germline V lookup: CDR1 LNHDA, CDR2 SQIVND (reference sequence). V trimming: 5 bases; J trimming: 5 bases; junction bases outside the gene matches: 6. CDR3 DNA: TGTGCCAGTAGTTTTACAGGGGCCCACGAGCAGTACTTC. This gives the protein CASSFTGAHEQYF.

This clone has a handful of counts. This rearrangement joins TRBV6-5 to TRBJ1-2; 9 bases fit TRBD1. The CDR3 covers 13 residues. V gave up 6 bases and J gave up 6 bases; unmatched junction bases: 5. Germline V gene sequence: CDR1 MNHEY, CDR2 SVGAGI. As DNA, the CDR3 is TGTGCCAGCAGCCGACGGACAGGGGATGGCTACACCTTC. Translation: CASSRRTGDGYTF.

This chain connects TRBV5-1 to TRBJ1-2; 7 bases map to TRBD1. Germline CDR1 is SGHRS and CDR2 is YFSETQ. Trimming took 4 bases from V and 4 from J; bases not matched to a gene: 13. The CDR3 has 16 amino acids. CDR3 nucleotides: TGCGCCAGCAGCCCGGGGGTTCCGGGACAGACCTATGGCTACACCTTC. Translated: CASSPGVPGQTYGYTF.

The J gene is TRBJ1-2, the V gene TRBV28, with D hard to call. The CDR3 sequence is 15 residues long. CDR1 and CDR2 (germline): MDHEN, SYDVKM. With 4 bases removed from V and 2 bases from J, the gap between germline ends came to 14 bases. The CDR3 reads CASSSRDWGNYGYTF. CDR3 DNA sequence: TGTGCCAGCAGTTCCCGGGATTGGGGAAACTATGGCTACACCTTC.

V and J are TRBV6-1 and TRBJ2-6; no clear D. The CDR3 consists of 15 residues. CDR1 and CDR2 (germline): MNHNS, SASEGT. The germline V and J ends were trimmed by 2 bases and 0 bases, with 5 bases remaining between them. The CDR3 nucleotides are TGTGCCAGCAGTGAAACTGGCTCTGGGGCCAACGTCCTGACTTTC. Translating gives CASSETGSGANVLTF.

The V call is TRBV29-1, the J call TRBJ2-2; TRBD2 agrees at 7 bases. Germline V gene sequence: CDR1 SQVTM, CDR2 ANQGSEA. The CDR3 has 13 residues. V was clipped by 6 bases and J by 3 bases; unmatched bases: 4. The CDR3 here is CSVRLADTGELFF. The CDR3, as DNA: TGCAGCGTGAGGCTAGCGGACACCGGGGAGCTGTTTTTT.

A remark on this clone: Other nucleotide sequences in the sample specify the same CDR3. The rearrangement uses TRBV7-6 and TRBJ1-3; D remains unclear. CDR3 length equals 15 residues. Trimming removed 3 bases from V and 0 bases from J, with 9 bases in between. Germline V lookup: CDR1 SGHVS, CDR2 FNYEAQ. DNA of the CDR3: TGTGCCAGCAGCTTGGACGGCAGCTCTGGAAACACCATATATTTT. Encoded protein: CASSLDGSSGNTIYF.

J is TRBJ2-7 and V is TRBV6-6, with a tentative D call TRBD1 (6 bases). Between the trimmed V and J ends, which lost 5 bases and 0 bases, there was a span of 17 bases. Germline lookup yields CDR1 MNHNY and CDR2 SVGAGI (reference sequence). The CDR3 sequence is 16 residues long. For the CDR3, the DNA is TGTGCCAGCAGTGGACCCGGGACATTAAGCTCCTACGAGCAGTACTTC. This codes for CASSGPGTLSSYEQYF.

The chain uses TRBV5-4 and TRBJ1-2, with 9 bases matching TRBD1. With 3 bases clipped from V and 5 bases from J, the junction kept 2 bases outside the gene matches. Germline V gene data show CDR1 as SGHNT and CDR2 as YYREEE (reference sequence). The CDR3 length is 13 residues. The chain's CDR3 is CASSSDRGYGYTF. DNA for the CDR3: TGTGCCAGCAGCTCGGACAGGGGATATGGCTACACCTTC.

The genes are TRBV4-1 and TRBJ1-6; D is undetermined. V lost 2 bases, J lost 10 bases, and 9 bases lay in between. Germline CDR1 is MGHRA and CDR2 is YSYEKL. This CDR3 is built from 13 residues. As DNA, the CDR3 is TGCGCCAGCAGCCAAAACGGTGGGTCACCCCTCCACTTT. Translated: CASSQNGGSPLHF.

This clone was detected once. The V and J genes are TRBV2 and TRBJ1-2; TRBD1 agrees at 7 bases. With 11 bases clipped from V and 1 base from J, the junction kept 4 bases outside the gene matches. Per the germline V gene, CDR1 is SNHLY and CDR2 is FYNNEI. The CDR3 sequence is 12 residues long. CDR3 loop: CAGGTVNYGYTF. The CDR3 coding sequence is TGTGCCGGAGGGACAGTTAACTATGGCTACACCTTC. Supplemented by reference TRBV2 and TRBJ1-2, the full variable domain reads EPEVTQTPSHQVTQMGQEVILRCVPISNHLYFYWYRQILGQKVEFLVSFYNNEISEKSEIFDDQFSVERPDGSNFTLKIRSTKLEDSAMYFCAGGTVNYGYTFGSGTRLTVV.

The chain links TRBV7-6 to TRBJ1-4, with a weak D call TRBD1 (6 bases). Deletions cut 6 bases from V and 5 bases from J, with 13 bases between. Germline V gene data show CDR1 as SGHVS and CDR2 as FNYEAQ. The CDR3 totals 14 residues. CDR3 region: CASSFSGENEKLFF. The CDR3 nucleotides are TGTGCCAGCAGTTTCTCAGGGGAGAATGAAAAACTGTTTTTT.

This chain connects TRBV5-1 to TRBJ2-5, with TRBD2 matching over 8 bases. The CDR3 totals 15 residues. Germline V gene data show CDR1 as SGHRS and CDR2 as YFSETQ. V was clipped by 2 bases and J by 4 bases; unmatched bases: 7. The CDR3 nucleotides are TGCGCCAGCAGCTTCCGGGGGGGGCCACCAGAGACCCAGTACTTC. Its protein is CASSFRGGPPETQYF.

V usage is TRBV7-8 and J usage is TRBJ1-2; D is uncertain. CDR1 and CDR2 (germline): SGHVS, FQNEAQ. Trimming took off 8 bases at V and 3 bases at J, with 19 bases between the two ends. The CDR3 is 15 amino acids. The CDR3 loop is CASDSTPGPHYGYTF. CDR3 nucleotide sequence: TGTGCCAGCGACTCAACCCCCGGGCCCCACTATGGCTACACCTTC.

J is TRBJ2-1 and V is TRBV5-6, with 7 bases lining up with TRBD1. The CDR3 is 14 amino acids. The germline V gene encodes CDR1 SGHDT and CDR2 YYEEEE. Unmatched junction bases numbered 8, after V lost 7 bases and J lost 4 bases. CDR3 in amino acids: CASHDSTGYNEQFF. The CDR3 nucleotides read TGTGCCAGCCATGATTCGACAGGGTACAATGAGCAGTTCTTC.

CDR3 amino acids: CASSYVRVFDTIYF. The DNA of the CDR3 is TGTGCCAGCAGTTACGTCAGGGTTTTTGACACCATATATTTT. The chain couples TRBV6-6 to TRBJ1-3; D might be TRBD1 (5 bases). V was shortened by 2 bases and J by 8 bases, with 13 bases between the two germline ends. The CDR3 length is 14 residues. CDR1 is MNHNY and CDR2 is SVGAGI in the germline V gene (reference sequence).

The chain joins TRBV6-5 to TRBJ2-7; possible D gene TRBD1, 5 bases. Trimming took 5 bases from V and 3 from J, leaving 11 bases between them. CDR1 is MNHEY, CDR2 SVGAGI, per germline. CDR3 length equals 13 residues. The CDR3 nucleotides are TGTGCCAGCAGTCAGGGCATTTACTACGAGCAGTACTTC. Translated: CASSQGIYYEQYF.